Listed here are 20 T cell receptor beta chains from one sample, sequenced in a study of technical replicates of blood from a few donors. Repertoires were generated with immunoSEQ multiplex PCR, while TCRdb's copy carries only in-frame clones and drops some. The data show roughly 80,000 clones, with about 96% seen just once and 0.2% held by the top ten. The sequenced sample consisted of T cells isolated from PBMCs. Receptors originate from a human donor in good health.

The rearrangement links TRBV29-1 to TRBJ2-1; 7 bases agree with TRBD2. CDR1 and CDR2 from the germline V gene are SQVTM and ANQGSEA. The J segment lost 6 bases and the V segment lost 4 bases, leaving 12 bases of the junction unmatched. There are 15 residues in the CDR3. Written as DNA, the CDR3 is TGCAGCGTTGGGGGCCCCCCGACTAGCCTCAATGAGCAGTTCTTC. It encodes CSVGGPPTSLNEQFF.

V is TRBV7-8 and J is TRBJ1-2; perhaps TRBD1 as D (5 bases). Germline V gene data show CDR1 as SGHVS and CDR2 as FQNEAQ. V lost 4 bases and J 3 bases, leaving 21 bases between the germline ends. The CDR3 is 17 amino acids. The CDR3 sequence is CASSSTTPGRGDYGYTF. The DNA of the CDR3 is TGTGCCAGCAGCTCAACGACCCCGGGACGCGGGGACTATGGCTACACCTTC.

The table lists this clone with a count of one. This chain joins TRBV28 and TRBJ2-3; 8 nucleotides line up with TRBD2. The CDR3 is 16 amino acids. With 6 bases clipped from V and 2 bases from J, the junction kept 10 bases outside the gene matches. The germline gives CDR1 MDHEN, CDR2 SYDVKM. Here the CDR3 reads CASSPGVAGFTDTQYF. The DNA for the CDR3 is TGTGCCAGCAGCCCGGGGGTAGCGGGGTTCACAGATACGCAGTATTTT. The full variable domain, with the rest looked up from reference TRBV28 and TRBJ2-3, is DVKVTQSSRYLVKRTGEKVFLECVQDMDHENMFWYRQDPGLGLRLIYFSYDVKMKEKGDIPEGYSVSREKKERFSLILESASTNQTSMYLCASSPGVAGFTDTQYFGPGTRLTVL.

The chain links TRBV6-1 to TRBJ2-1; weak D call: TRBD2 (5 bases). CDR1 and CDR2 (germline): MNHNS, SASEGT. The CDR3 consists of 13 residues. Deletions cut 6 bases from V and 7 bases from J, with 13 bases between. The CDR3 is CASRDGGRNEQFF. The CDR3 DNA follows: TGTGCCAGCAGGGACGGCGGGCGAAATGAGCAGTTCTTC.

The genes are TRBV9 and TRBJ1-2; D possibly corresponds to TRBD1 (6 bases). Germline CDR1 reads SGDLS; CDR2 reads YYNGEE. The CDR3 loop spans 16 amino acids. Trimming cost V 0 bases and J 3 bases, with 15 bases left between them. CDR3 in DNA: TGTGCCAGCAGCGTAGCGTCCAGGGGATCAGACTATGGCTACACCTTC. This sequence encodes CASSVASRGSDYGYTF.

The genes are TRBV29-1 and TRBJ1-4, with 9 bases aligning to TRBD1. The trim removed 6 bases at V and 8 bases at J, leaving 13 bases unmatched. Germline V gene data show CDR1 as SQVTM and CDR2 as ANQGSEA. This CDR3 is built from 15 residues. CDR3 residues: CSVKPGQGVGEKLFF. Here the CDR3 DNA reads TGCAGCGTGAAACCGGGACAGGGTGTTGGAGAAAAACTGTTTTTT. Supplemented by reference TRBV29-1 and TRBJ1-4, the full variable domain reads SAVISQKPSRDICQRGTSLTIQCQVDSQVTMMFWYRQQPGQSLTLIATANQGSEATYESGFVIDKFPISRPNLTFSTLTVSNMSPEDSSIYLCSVKPGQGVGEKLFFGSGTQLSVL.

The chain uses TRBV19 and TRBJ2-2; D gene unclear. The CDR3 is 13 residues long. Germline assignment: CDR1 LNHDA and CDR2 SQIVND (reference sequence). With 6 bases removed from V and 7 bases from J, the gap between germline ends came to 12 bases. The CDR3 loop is CASSISRFGELFF. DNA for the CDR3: TGTGCCAGTAGCATTTCGCGTTTCGGGGAGCTGTTTTTT.

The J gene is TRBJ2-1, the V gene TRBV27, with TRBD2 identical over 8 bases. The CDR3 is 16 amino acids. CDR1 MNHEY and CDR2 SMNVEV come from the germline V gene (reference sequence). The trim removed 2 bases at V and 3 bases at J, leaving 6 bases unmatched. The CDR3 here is CASSLAAGDNYNEQFF. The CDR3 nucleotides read TGTGCCAGCAGTTTAGCAGCGGGAGATAACTACAATGAGCAGTTCTTC.

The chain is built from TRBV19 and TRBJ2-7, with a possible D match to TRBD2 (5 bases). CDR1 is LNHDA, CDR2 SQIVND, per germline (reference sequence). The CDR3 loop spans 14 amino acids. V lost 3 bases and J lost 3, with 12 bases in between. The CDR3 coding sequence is TGTGCCAGTAGTATTAATCCGGGGAACTACGAGCAGTACTTC. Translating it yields CASSINPGNYEQYF.

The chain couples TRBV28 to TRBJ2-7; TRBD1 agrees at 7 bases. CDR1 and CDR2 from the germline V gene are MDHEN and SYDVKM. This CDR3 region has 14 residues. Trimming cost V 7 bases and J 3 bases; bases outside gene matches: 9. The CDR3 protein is CASTAQGDLYEQYF. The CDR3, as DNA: TGTGCCAGCACTGCGCAGGGGGATCTCTACGAGCAGTACTTC.

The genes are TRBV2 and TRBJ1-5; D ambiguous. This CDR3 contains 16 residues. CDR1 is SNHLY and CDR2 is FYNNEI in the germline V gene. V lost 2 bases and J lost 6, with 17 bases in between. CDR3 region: CASSEMGNQASQPQHF. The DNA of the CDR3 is TGTGCCAGCAGTGAAATGGGTAACCAGGCCAGTCAGCCCCAGCATTTT.

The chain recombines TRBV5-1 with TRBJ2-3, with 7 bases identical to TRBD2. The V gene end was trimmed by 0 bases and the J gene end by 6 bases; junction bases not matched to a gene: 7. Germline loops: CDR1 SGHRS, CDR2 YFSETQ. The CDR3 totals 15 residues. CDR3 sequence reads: CASSLGAGASDTQYF. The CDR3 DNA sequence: TGCGCCAGCAGCTTGGGTGCGGGAGCTTCTGATACGCAGTATTTT.

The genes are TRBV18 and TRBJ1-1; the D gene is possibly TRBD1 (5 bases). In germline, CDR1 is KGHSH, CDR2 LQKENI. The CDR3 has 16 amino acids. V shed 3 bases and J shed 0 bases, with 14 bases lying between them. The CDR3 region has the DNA TGTGCCAGCTCACCGACACTAACAGGAATGAACACTGAAGCTTTCTTT. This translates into CASSPTLTGMNTEAFF.

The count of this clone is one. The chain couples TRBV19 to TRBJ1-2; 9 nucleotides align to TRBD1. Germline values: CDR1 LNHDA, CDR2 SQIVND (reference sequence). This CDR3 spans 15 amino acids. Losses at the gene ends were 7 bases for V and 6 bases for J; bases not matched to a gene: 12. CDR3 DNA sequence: TGTGCCAGTACCCTCCTGCCGGGACAGGGCGATGGCTACACCTTC. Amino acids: CASTLLPGQGDGYTF.

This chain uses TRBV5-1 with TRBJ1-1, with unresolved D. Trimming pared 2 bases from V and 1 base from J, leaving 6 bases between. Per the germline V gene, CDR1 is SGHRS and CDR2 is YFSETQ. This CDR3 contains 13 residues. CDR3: CASSFTANTEAFF. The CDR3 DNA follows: TGCGCCAGCAGCTTTACAGCGAACACTGAAGCTTTCTTT.

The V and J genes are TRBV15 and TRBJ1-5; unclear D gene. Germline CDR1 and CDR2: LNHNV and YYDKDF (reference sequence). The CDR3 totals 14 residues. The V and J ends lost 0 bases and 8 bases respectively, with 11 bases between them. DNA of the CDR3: TGTGCCACCAGCAGAGATAGTGGAGTAGAGCCCCAGCATTTT. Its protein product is CATSRDSGVEPQHF.

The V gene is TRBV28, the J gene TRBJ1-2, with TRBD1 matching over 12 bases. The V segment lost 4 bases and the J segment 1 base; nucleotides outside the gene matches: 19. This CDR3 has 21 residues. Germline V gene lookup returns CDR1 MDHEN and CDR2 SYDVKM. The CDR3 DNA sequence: TGTGCCAGCAGTTCCCTCCCGACGACTCCCGGGACAGGGGGCTTTAACTATGGCTACACCTTC. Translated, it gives CASSSLPTTPGTGGFNYGYTF.

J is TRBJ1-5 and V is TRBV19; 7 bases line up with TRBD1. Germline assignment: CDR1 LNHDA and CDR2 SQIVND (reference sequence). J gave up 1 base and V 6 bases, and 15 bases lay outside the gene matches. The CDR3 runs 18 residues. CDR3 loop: CASSGDSFSQISNQPQHF. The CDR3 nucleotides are TGTGCCAGTAGCGGGGACAGCTTCTCCCAAATAAGCAATCAGCCCCAGCATTTT. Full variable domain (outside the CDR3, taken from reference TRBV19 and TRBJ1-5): DGGITQSPKYLFRKEGQNVTLSCEQNLNHDAMYWYRQDPGQGLRLIYYSQIVNDFQKGDIAEGYSVSREKKESFPLTVTSAQKNPTAFYLCASSGDSFSQISNQPQHFGDGTRLSIL.

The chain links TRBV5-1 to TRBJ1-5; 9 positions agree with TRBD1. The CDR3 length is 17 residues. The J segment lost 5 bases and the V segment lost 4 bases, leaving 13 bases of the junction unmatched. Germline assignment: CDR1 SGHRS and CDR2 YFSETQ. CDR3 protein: CASSQKTGGAQYQPQHF. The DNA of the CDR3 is TGCGCCAGCAGCCAAAAAACAGGGGGCGCCCAATATCAGCCCCAGCATTTT.

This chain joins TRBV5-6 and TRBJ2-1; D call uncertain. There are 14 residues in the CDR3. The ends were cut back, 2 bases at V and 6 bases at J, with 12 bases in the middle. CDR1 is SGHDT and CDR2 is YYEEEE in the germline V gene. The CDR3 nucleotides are TGTGCCAGCAGCTTTGAAGTTACTGTCAATGAGCAGTTCTTC. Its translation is CASSFEVTVNEQFF.